What follows are 15 T cell receptor beta chains derived from one specimen sequenced in a study of cytomegalovirus exposure and HLA in healthy donors. The PCR made use of 60 Vbeta and 13 Jbeta primers. The data were produced by immunoSEQ multiplex PCR, yet TCRdb's version contains in-frame clones alone and is incomplete. The sample has roughly 96,000 clones, around 79% seen once. The material sequenced was PBMCs. These receptors all come from a female donor in good health and CMV-seropositive.

The chain joins TRBV6-4 to TRBJ2-3; 7 bases match TRBD2. The junction had 8 bases not matched to a gene; V was cut back by 7 bases and J by 4 bases. Germline CDR1 reads MRHNA; CDR2 reads SNTAGT. CDR3 length equals 14 residues. DNA of the CDR3: TGTGCCAGCAAAGTTGACAGCGGGGCAGATACGCAGTATTTT. It codes for CASKVDSGADTQYF.

This rearrangement joins TRBV11-3 to TRBJ2-7; 7 positions match TRBD1. From germline, CDR1 is SGHNT and CDR2 YENEEA. CDR3 length: 14 amino acids. V shed 5 bases, J shed 2 bases, and the junction held 6 bases outside the gene matches. CDR3 sequence (DNA): TGTGCCAGCAGCAGACAGGGAACACCCTACGAGCAGTACTTC. It is translated as CASSRQGTPYEQYF. Filled out from reference TRBV11-3 and TRBJ2-7, the complete variable domain reads EAGVVQSPRYKIIEKKQPVAFWCNPISGHNTLYWYLQNLGQGPELLIRYENEEAVDDSQLPKDRFSAERLKGVDSTLKIQPAELGDSAVYLCASSRQGTPYEQYFGPGTRLTVT.

The V call is TRBV9, the J call TRBJ2-1, with 8 bases that match TRBD2. The CDR3 runs to 22 residues. Germline values: CDR1 SGDLS, CDR2 YYNGEE. V lost 0 bases to trimming and J lost 0 bases; unmatched junction nucleotides: 20. In nucleotides, the CDR3 is TGTGCCAGCAGCGTAGGAGGGGAGGCGATAGGCTGGCGGGGGGCCTCCTACAATGAGCAGTTCTTC. It is translated as CASSVGGEAIGWRGASYNEQFF.

The sample holds a few counts of this clone. The chain employs TRBV28 and TRBJ1-4; D might be TRBD1 (5 bases). V was clipped by 11 bases and J by 1 base, with 11 bases between them. The CDR3 is 13 residues long. Germline assignment: CDR1 MDHEN and CDR2 SYDVKM. The CDR3 sequence: CAAQDRTNEKLFF. The DNA of the CDR3 is TGTGCCGCACAAGACAGAACTAATGAAAAACTGTTTTTT.

The chain recombines TRBV30 with TRBJ2-5; 10 nucleotides align to TRBD2. This CDR3 comprises 16 residues. The V segment lost 0 bases and the J segment 2 bases; nucleotides outside the gene matches: 6. Germline loops: CDR1 GTSNPN, CDR2 SVGIG (reference sequence). CDR3 residues: CAWSVGPAGGQETQYF. The CDR3, as DNA: TGTGCCTGGAGTGTAGGGCCAGCGGGGGGGCAAGAGACCCAGTACTTC.

The chain combines TRBV4-2 with TRBJ1-2; D perhaps matches TRBD1 (5 bases). The germline CDR1 and CDR2 sequences are LGHNA and YNFKEQ. V was cut by 5 bases and J by 1 base, with 17 bases left in between. This CDR3 comprises 16 residues. CDR3 sequence reads: CASSSTMGGVNYGYTF. CDR3 coding DNA: TGTGCCAGCAGCTCAACGATGGGAGGGGTTAACTATGGCTACACCTTC.

The sample holds a few counts of this clone. The chain links TRBV28 to TRBJ2-7, with a possible D match to TRBD1 (5 bases). V was clipped by 2 bases and J by 2 bases, with 13 bases between them. Germline V gene lookup returns CDR1 MDHEN and CDR2 SYDVKM. The CDR3 contains 15 residues. The CDR3: CASSLAQWGPYEQYF. CDR3 bases: TGTGCCAGCAGTTTAGCCCAGTGGGGCCCCTACGAGCAGTACTTC. Full variable domain (rest looked up from reference TRBV28 and TRBJ2-7): DVKVTQSSRYLVKRTGEKVFLECVQDMDHENMFWYRQDPGLGLRLIYFSYDVKMKEKGDIPEGYSVSREKKERFSLILESASTNQTSMYLCASSLAQWGPYEQYFGPGTRLTVT.

The rearrangement uses TRBV5-1 and TRBJ2-1; no clear D. This CDR3 is 14 amino acids long. The germline V and J ends were trimmed by 4 bases and 8 bases, with 16 bases remaining between them. The V gene's germline CDR1 is SGHRS and CDR2 YFSETQ. The CDR3 DNA follows: TGCGCCAGCAGCATGACTCGTCCCTCGGATGAGCAGTTCTTC. Translation gives CASSMTRPSDEQFF.

The chain combines TRBV4-2 with TRBJ1-2; no reliable D call. Trimming removed 0 bases from V and 0 bases from J, with 8 bases in between. This CDR3 has 15 residues. Looked up from germline, CDR1 is LGHNA and CDR2 is YNFKEQ. CDR3 region: CASSQEALPNYGYTF. The CDR3 DNA is TGTGCCAGCAGCCAAGAAGCGCTGCCTAACTATGGCTACACCTTC.

The chain joins TRBV2 to TRBJ2-1, with 13 nucleotides matching TRBD2. The CDR3 runs to 15 residues. Germline CDR1 reads SNHLY; CDR2 reads FYNNEI. After removal of 4 bases from V and 6 bases from J, the junction contained 3 bases not matched to a gene. CDR3 residues: CASSVLAGGGNEQFF. The DNA of the CDR3 is TGTGCCAGCAGTGTACTAGCGGGAGGGGGCAATGAGCAGTTCTTC.

The chain carries TRBV29-1 and TRBJ2-1; weak D call: TRBD2 (5 bases). The V end was cut by 1 base, the J end by 14 bases, with 12 bases between. The length of the CDR3 is 11 residues. In germline, CDR1 is SQVTM, CDR2 ANQGSEA. CDR3 nucleotides: TGCAGCGTTGAAGGGGCGGACTGGGAGTTCTTC. Translation: CSVEGADWEFF.

The chain is built from TRBV11-2 and TRBJ2-5; the D gene is possibly TRBD1 (5 bases). CDR1 is SGHAT and CDR2 is FQNNGV in the germline V gene. The CDR3 length is 16 residues. The V end was cut by 5 bases, the J end by 5 bases, with 21 bases between. The CDR3 DNA is TGTGCCAGCAGCCCCAGACAGTTTACCCTCGGGGAGACCCAGTACTTC. This translates into CASSPRQFTLGETQYF.

The V call is TRBV25-1, the J call TRBJ2-7, with a tentative D call TRBD1 (6 bases). The ends were cut back, 1 base at V and 2 bases at J, with 9 bases in the middle. CDR3 length equals 14 residues. Germline values: CDR1 MGHDK, CDR2 SYGVNS. The CDR3 DNA reads as TGTGCCAGCAGTGAATCCGGGACAACCTACGAGCAGTACTTC. Amino acids: CASSESGTTYEQYF.

DNA of the CDR3: TGCGCCAGCAGCCAAGATAAAGGAGCGTCGAGCAATCAGCCCCAGCATTTT. This encodes CASSQDKGASSNQPQHF. The chain couples TRBV4-3 to TRBJ1-5; no reliable D call. The CDR3 extends over 17 amino acids. The V gene's germline CDR1 is LGHNA and CDR2 YSLEER. Trimming took 0 bases from V and 1 from J, leaving 13 bases between them.

The V gene is TRBV7-2, the J gene TRBJ1-5; maybe TRBD1 (6 bases). From germline, CDR1 is SGHTA and CDR2 FQGNSA. Trimming took off 0 bases at V and 5 bases at J, with 14 bases between the two ends. The length of the CDR3 is 16 residues. The CDR3 sequence: CASSLAALGAHQPQHF. The CDR3 DNA reads as TGTGCCAGCAGCTTAGCAGCGTTGGGGGCCCATCAGCCCCAGCATTTT.